The source of this TCR beta chain is a study of blood T cell repertoires in COVID-19 (TCRdb year 2020). About the full investigation: Samples covering the acute and convalescent phases of COVID-19 were provided by collaborators in the United States, Italy and Spain. The prospective study material was composed of cDNA or gDNA derived from T cells, B-cell-depleted T cells, or PBMCs. The dataset comprised deeply sampled blood TCRbeta repertoires from subjects exposed to, actively infected with, or recovered from COVID-19. The repertoires were made available in a free public database intended to serve as a resource for research on the immune response to SARS-CoV-2. The samples were drawn from two sources: the first 160 participants of the ongoing ImmuneRACE study, and 950 to 1,500 subjects contributed by 6 global collaborators. The sample metadata nearly always contained a de-identified subject ID, COVID-19 status, age in years and sex. Where available, HLA class I and class II types were taken from metadata supplied by the sample provider and were not determined by assay-based typing.

This clone was seen just once. Which antigen it targets is not known. Nothing much larger sits one base from this clone, and base qualities are not available. Collaborating institutions collected whole blood in K2EDTA tubes following their own protocols. For TCRbeta analysis, collaborators shipped samples as frozen whole blood, isolated PBMCs, or DNA extracted from either of those sample types. Broad study findings and their caveats: The quantity of clinical and demographic metadata differed by source and by participant and was supplied without curation.

TCRbeta CDR3 regions were amplified from genomic DNA using the immunoSEQ Assay, a bias-controlled multiplex PCR. Turning to the authors' computational methods: Nucleated cell counts per sample were estimated from amplification of reference gene primers within the assay. Sequence reads were collapsed and filtered to measure the absolute abundance of every unique TCRbeta CDR3 rearrangement. For each sample, productive Simpson clonality was calculated as the square root of Simpson's diversity index across productive rearrangements. In TCRdb, the immuneACCESS table is reduced to in-frame sequences with V and J assigned. These tables do not hold every clone; where another copy was compared, an unresolved V gene accounts for under half, and the others remain unexplained. Clone size and the V and J calls come from that table; the DNA yielded D and trimming. The sample table lists 75,000 to 90,000 clones, around 84% of them with a count of one. Clones ranked in the top ten supply under 8.5% of the sample.

The sequencing sample was made of peripheral blood. The TCR originated in an elderly man with active or convalescent COVID-19.

The CDR3: CASSLGRGIGANVLTF. The DNA sequence reads TGTGCCAGCAGCTTAGGGAGGGGGATTGGGGCCAACGTCCTGACTTTC. The chain uses TRBV5-6 and TRBJ2-6; matching of 7 bases hints at TRBD2 as the D gene. The junction carries 12 bases between V and J, which are trimmed by 2 bases and 3 bases respectively. Based on the germline V gene, the CDR1 and CDR2 sequences are SGHDT and YYEEEE. From the cysteine up to the phenylalanine, the CDR3 has a length of 16 residues. CDR3 DNA is the only sequence kept; it has 48 bases, read in frame from the first base.